The present T cell receptor (beta chain) was sequenced within a study of T cell changes during pregnancy in multiple sclerosis. The table came from immunoSEQ multiplex PCR; TCRdb's copy has only in-frame clones and leaves some out. In the table there are about 52,000 clones, roughly nine tenths of which are singletons. V gave up 6 bases and J gave up 7 bases; unmatched junction bases: 6. The CDR3 has 14 residues. From germline, CDR1 is MDHEN and CDR2 SYDVKM. The receptor was derived from a female donor with multiple sclerosis, enrolled in a pregnancy study. The sample consisted of CD4+ T cells from peripheral blood mononuclear cells, taken before pregnancy. The chain is built from TRBV28 and TRBJ1-4; 9 nucleotides line up with TRBD1. The CDR3 sequence is CASSSQGAFEKLFF. CDR3 coding DNA: TGTGCCAGCAGCTCACAGGGGGCCTTTGAAAAACTGTTTTTT.